Shown below are 6 T cell receptor beta chains from a single sample sequenced in a study of Ad26.COV2.S vaccination and SARS-CoV-2 variants. Treatment: about 20 received Ad26.COV2.S at low or high dose, single or two shots; about five received placebo; per-sample allocation not given. Specimens were obtained on day 63 following the first vaccine or placebo injection. The method was immunoSEQ multiplex PCR; TCRdb's version includes in-frame clones alone and lacks a portion of them. The sample has 500,000 or so clones; around 88% are singletons. The sequencing here drew on peripheral blood, taken in a trial of Ad26.COV2.S vaccine versus placebo. Source of these receptors: a person between 18 and 60 years old who received the Ad26.COV2.S COVID-19 vaccine or a placebo.

The V and J genes are TRBV7-2 and TRBJ2-1; 8 nucleotides align to TRBD2. Trimming cost V 1 base and J 6 bases; bases outside gene matches: 2. Germline-derived CDR1 and CDR2 are SGHTA and FQGNSA. The CDR3 runs to 14 residues. CDR3 DNA sequence: TGTGCCAGCAGCTTAGGCGGGAGGCCCAATGAGCAGTTCTTC. This encodes CASSLGGRPNEQFF.

V and J are TRBV5-4 and TRBJ2-7; 7 bases line up with TRBD2. CDR3 length: 13 residues. Germline V lookup: CDR1 SGHNT, CDR2 YYREEE (reference sequence). V shed 4 bases, J shed 2 bases, and the junction held 3 bases outside the gene matches. Written as DNA, the CDR3 is TGTGCCAGCAGCCCGGGACTAACCTACGAGCAGTACTTC. Protein: CASSPGLTYEQYF.

V gene TRBV11-2 combines with J gene TRBJ2-1; D unclear. CDR1 is SGHAT, CDR2 FQNNGV, per germline. Trimming left V 1 base short and J 7 bases short, with 5 bases between. The CDR3 is 12 residues long. This CDR3 is CASSLADNEQFF. CDR3 nucleotide sequence: TGTGCCAGCAGCTTAGCGGATAATGAGCAGTTCTTC.

In its sample, this clone was seen once. The chain links TRBV9 to TRBJ2-2; D not resolved. This CDR3 comprises 16 residues. With 3 bases removed from V and 4 bases from J, the gap between germline ends came to 16 bases. Germline CDR1 and CDR2: SGDLS and YYNGEE. CDR3 nucleotides: TGTGCCAGCAGCGCGTGGGGTAGACCGCGCACCGGGGAGCTGTTTTTT. This translates into CASSAWGRPRTGELFF.

Comments on this clone: Germline and junction disagree at one end, which may indicate a read error. The rearrangement joins TRBV6-6 to TRBJ1-4, with 7 bases matching TRBD1. Germline CDR1 and CDR2: MNHNY and SVGAGI (reference sequence). The CDR3 spans 11 residues. The CDR3 bases are TGTGCCAGCAGTTACCAGGGGGACAGCTTCTTT. The encoded protein is CASSYQGDSFF.

V usage is TRBV28 and J usage is TRBJ1-5, with 7 bases lining up with TRBD1. Germline values: CDR1 MDHEN, CDR2 SYDVKM. V dropped 6 bases and J dropped 6; count of bases not matched to a gene: 5. The CDR3 runs to 13 residues. CDR3 sequence: CASRDRAGQPQHF. The CDR3 region has the DNA TGTGCCAGCAGAGACAGGGCGGGTCAGCCCCAGCATTTT. The full variable domain, its missing parts supplied by reference TRBV28 and TRBJ1-5, is DVKVTQSSRYLVKRTGEKVFLECVQDMDHENMFWYRQDPGLGLRLIYFSYDVKMKEKGDIPEGYSVSREKKERFSLILESASTNQTSMYLCASRDRAGQPQHFGDGTRLSIL.